This TCR beta chain was documented in a study of cytomegalovirus exposure and HLA in healthy donors. The study's findings and limits: More clonal expansion characterized HLA-associated TCR beta chains than equally common others in a later analysis. CMV serostatus was the sole immune exposure data available.

Remarks on this clone: Its antigen is not identified.

The CDR3 totals 16 residues. Germline values: CDR1 SEHNR, CDR2 FQNEAQ (reference sequence). Trimming removed 4 bases at V and 2 bases at J, with 17 bases between. Both 60 Vbeta primers and 13 Jbeta primers went into the PCR. TCRdb's table, derived via immunoSEQ multiplex PCR, lists solely in-frame clones and lacks some. This table has 95,000 to 100,000 clones, approximately 72% appearing once. The chain joins TRBV7-9 to TRBJ1-1, with a possible D match to TRBD1 (5 bases). The receptor's source is a woman aged 40 to 55 in good health and CMV-seronegative. The specimen was PBMCs. The chain's CDR3 is CASSSRDLGTNTEAFF. For the CDR3, the DNA is TGTGCCAGCAGCTCCAGGGACCTGGGGACTAACACTGAAGCTTTCTTT.